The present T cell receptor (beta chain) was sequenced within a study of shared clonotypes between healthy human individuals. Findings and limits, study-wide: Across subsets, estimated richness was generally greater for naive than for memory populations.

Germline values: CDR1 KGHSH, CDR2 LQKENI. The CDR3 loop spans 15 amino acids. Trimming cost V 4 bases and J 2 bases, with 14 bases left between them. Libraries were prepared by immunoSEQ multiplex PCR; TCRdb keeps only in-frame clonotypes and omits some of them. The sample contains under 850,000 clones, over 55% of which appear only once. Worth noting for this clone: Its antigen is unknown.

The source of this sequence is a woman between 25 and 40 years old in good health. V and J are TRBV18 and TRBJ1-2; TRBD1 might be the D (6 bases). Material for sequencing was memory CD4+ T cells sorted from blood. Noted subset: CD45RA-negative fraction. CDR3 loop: CASSLARGGNYGYTF. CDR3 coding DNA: TGTGCCAGCTCACTAGCCAGGGGAGGCAACTATGGCTACACCTTC.